Following are 14 T cell receptor beta chains from one sample sequenced in a study of T cell responses to AZD1222 COVID-19 vaccine. TCRdb keeps only in-frame clones here, not all; method: immunoSEQ multiplex PCR. The table shows 40,000 to 55,000 clones, with about 86% occurring only once. The sample consisted of peripheral blood, taken 28 days after the second AZD1222 dose. The source is an adult who received the AZD1222 COVID-19 vaccine.

In DNA form, the CDR3 reads TGCAGCGTTGAAGATACCAGCGGGAGGGCCCCATCCTACGAGCAGTACTTC. The encoded protein is CSVEDTSGRAPSYEQYF. J is TRBJ2-7 and V is TRBV29-1, with TRBD2 identical over 10 bases. CDR3 length: 17 residues. The ends lost 0 bases at V and 1 base at J; junction bases unmatched: 9. CDR1 is SQVTM and CDR2 is ANQGSEA in the germline V gene.

This clone showed up just once. J is TRBJ2-6 and V is TRBV5-5, with 12 bases matching TRBD1. CDR3 length equals 17 residues. Germline trimming cut 4 bases from V and 3 bases from J; bases unmatched to any gene: 5. In germline, CDR1 is SGHKS, CDR2 YYEKEE (reference sequence). Written as DNA, the CDR3 is TGTGCCAGCAGCAAGGGACAGGGGGCTGGTGGGGCCAACGTCCTGACTTTC. Translated, it gives CASSKGQGAGGANVLTF.

This sequence joins TRBV6-5 and TRBJ2-7; D is perhaps TRBD1 or TRBD2 (5 bases each). The CDR3 is 14 amino acids. The ends were cut back, 5 bases at V and 6 bases at J, with 17 bases in the middle. The germline V gene encodes CDR1 MNHEY and CDR2 SVGAGI. The chain's CDR3 is CASSPQGPGTEQYF. The DNA for the CDR3 is TGTGCCAGCAGTCCGCAGGGTCCTGGGACCGAGCAGTACTTC.

V and J are TRBV6-4 and TRBJ1-2; D is undetermined. Germline V gene lookup returns CDR1 MRHNA and CDR2 SNTAGT. Trimming pared 2 bases from V and 4 bases from J, leaving 11 bases between. The CDR3 extends over 14 amino acids. The CDR3 nucleotides read TGTGCCAGCAGTGACAGTCAGGCGGTCTATGGCTACACCTTC. Protein sequence: CASSDSQAVYGYTF.

This sequence joins TRBV21-1 and TRBJ2-4; the D call in the table, TRBD1, was not verified against the DNA. TRBV21-1 is flagged as a pseudogene. The CDR3 contains 18 residues. CDR3 protein: CASSKLVRGQFPKNIQYF. The DNA of the CDR3 is TGTGCCAGCAGCAAATTAGTCAGGGGGCAGTTTCCCAAAAACATTCAGTACTTC.

The chain employs TRBV7-8 and TRBJ1-1, with TRBD1 as a possible D gene (5 bases). There are 15 residues in the CDR3. The V end was cut by 5 bases, the J end by 11 bases, with 24 bases between. Germline assignment: CDR1 SGHVS and CDR2 FQNEAQ. The CDR3 spells CASSRDPTGLPGAFF. The DNA of the CDR3 is TGTGCCAGCAGCCGAGACCCCACAGGCCTCCCTGGGGCTTTCTTT.

The genes are TRBV28 and TRBJ1-6, with 9 bases fitting TRBD1. The CDR3 contains 16 residues. Per germline, CDR1 MDHEN and CDR2 SYDVKM. With V trimmed by 5 bases and J by 7 bases, 9 bases remained unmatched. The CDR3 DNA reads TGTGCCAGCAGTCCGACGGGACAGGGACGAAATTCACCCCTCCACTTT. As protein: CASSPTGQGRNSPLHF.

The DNA of the CDR3 is TGTGCCAGCAGCAACACGTACAATCAGCCCCAGCATTTT. Translating gives CASSNTYNQPQHF. The rearrangement joins TRBV12-3 or TRBV12-4 to TRBJ1-5; D unclear. V was trimmed by 6 bases and J by 3 bases, leaving 9 bases between them. The CDR3 consists of 13 residues.

The chain has TRBV6-5 and TRBJ1-1; unclear D gene. The CDR3 loop spans 13 amino acids. CDR1 and CDR2 (germline): MNHEY, SVGAGI. Trimming stripped 6 bases from V and 1 base from J, with 9 bases between. The CDR3 here is CASRRTGNTEAFF. CDR3 DNA sequence: TGTGCCAGCAGGAGGACGGGGAACACTGAAGCTTTCTTT.

The chain uses TRBV7-2 and TRBJ2-5; 11 nucleotides line up with TRBD2. Germline values: CDR1 SGHTA, CDR2 FQGNSA. V shed 0 bases and J 3 bases; nucleotides not matched to a gene: 0. The CDR3 covers 15 residues. CDR3 in amino acids: CASSLAGLAEETQYF. The CDR3 nucleotides read TGTGCCAGCAGCTTAGCGGGACTAGCGGAAGAGACCCAGTACTTC.

The chain's CDR3 is CASIKTGDSNTQYF. Written as DNA, the CDR3 is TGTGCCAGCATCAAAACCGGGGATTCAAATACGCAGTATTTT. The J gene is TRBJ2-3, the V gene TRBV5-5; D might be TRBD2 (5 bases). Trimming took off 6 bases at V and 7 bases at J, with 18 bases between the two ends. The length of the CDR3 is 14 residues. Germline V gives CDR1 SGHKS, CDR2 YYEKEE (reference sequence). Looking up the rest from reference TRBV5-5 and TRBJ2-3 gives the full variable domain: DAGVTQSPTHLIKTRGQQVTLRCSPISGHKSVSWYQQVLGQGPQFIFQYYEKEERGRGNFPDRFSARQFPNYSSELNVNALLLGDSALYLCASIKTGDSNTQYFGPGTRLTVL.

V and J are TRBV11-3 and TRBJ1-2; unclear D gene. The CDR3 is 13 residues long. V was cut by 0 bases and J by 2 bases, with 4 bases left in between. Per the germline V gene, CDR1 is SGHNT and CDR2 is YENEEA. The CDR3 region has the DNA TGTGCCAGCAGCTTAGAGGGGAACTATGGCTACACCTTC. Protein sequence: CASSLEGNYGYTF.

The V call is TRBV6-1, the J call TRBJ1-3; D remains ambiguous. The CDR3 sequence is 11 residues long. V shed 2 bases and J shed 5 bases, with 1 base lying between them. Germline-derived CDR1 and CDR2 are MNHNS and SASEGT. The chain's CDR3 is CASSERNTIYF. The DNA for the CDR3 is TGTGCCAGCAGTGAAAGAAACACCATATATTTT.

V usage is TRBV5-8 and J usage is TRBJ2-7, with a weak D call TRBD2 (5 bases). Trimming pared 6 bases from V and 4 bases from J, leaving 20 bases between. This CDR3 is 15 amino acids long. Germline V gene data show CDR1 as SGHTS and CDR2 as YDEGEE. CDR3 sequence: CASTDLGSGSYEQYF. The CDR3 DNA reads TGTGCCAGCACCGACCTTGGGAGCGGATCTTACGAGCAGTACTTC.